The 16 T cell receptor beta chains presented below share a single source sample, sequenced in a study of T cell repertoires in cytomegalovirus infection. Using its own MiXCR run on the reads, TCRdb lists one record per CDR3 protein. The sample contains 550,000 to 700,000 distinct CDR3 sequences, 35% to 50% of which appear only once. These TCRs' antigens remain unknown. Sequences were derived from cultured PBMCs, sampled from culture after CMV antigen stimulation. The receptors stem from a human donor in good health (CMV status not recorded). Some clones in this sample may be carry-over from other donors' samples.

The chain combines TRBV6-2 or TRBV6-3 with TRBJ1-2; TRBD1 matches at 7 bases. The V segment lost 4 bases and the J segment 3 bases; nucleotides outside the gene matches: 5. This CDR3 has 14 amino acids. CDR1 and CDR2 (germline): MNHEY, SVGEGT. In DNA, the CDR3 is TGTGCCAGCAGTTCTACAGGGGAGGACTATGGCTACACCTTC. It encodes CASSSTGEDYGYTF.

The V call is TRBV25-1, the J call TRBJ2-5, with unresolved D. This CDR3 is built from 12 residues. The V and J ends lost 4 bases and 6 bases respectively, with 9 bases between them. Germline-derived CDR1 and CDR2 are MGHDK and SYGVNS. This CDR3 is CASSAGLQTQYF. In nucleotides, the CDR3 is TGTGCCAGCAGTGCTGGTTTGCAGACCCAGTACTTC.

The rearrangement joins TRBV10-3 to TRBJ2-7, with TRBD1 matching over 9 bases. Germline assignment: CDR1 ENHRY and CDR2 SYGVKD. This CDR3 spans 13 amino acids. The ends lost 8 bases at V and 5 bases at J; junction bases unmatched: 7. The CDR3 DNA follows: TGTGCCATCGGCCGGGACAGGGCCCACGAGCAGTACTTC. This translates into CAIGRDRAHEQYF.

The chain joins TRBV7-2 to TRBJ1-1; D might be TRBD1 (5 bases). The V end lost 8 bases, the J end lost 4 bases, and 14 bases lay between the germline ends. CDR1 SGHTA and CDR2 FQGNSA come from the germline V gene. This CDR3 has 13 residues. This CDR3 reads CASSLQEGTEAFF. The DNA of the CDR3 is TGTGCCAGCTCACTACAGGAGGGCACTGAAGCTTTCTTT. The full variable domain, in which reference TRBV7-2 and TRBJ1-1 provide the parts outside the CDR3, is GAGVSQSPSNKVTEKGKDVELRCDPISGHTALYWYRQSLGQGLEFLIYFQGNSAPDKSGLPSDRFSAERTGGSVSTLTIQRTQQEDSAVYLCASSLQEGTEAFFGQGTRLTVV.

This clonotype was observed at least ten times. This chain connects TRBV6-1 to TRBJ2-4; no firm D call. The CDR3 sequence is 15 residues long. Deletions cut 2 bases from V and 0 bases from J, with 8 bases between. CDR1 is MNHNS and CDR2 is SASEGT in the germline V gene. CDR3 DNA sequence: TGTGCCAGCAGTGAATTAATACTAGCCAAAAACATTCAGTACTTC. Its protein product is CASSELILAKNIQYF.

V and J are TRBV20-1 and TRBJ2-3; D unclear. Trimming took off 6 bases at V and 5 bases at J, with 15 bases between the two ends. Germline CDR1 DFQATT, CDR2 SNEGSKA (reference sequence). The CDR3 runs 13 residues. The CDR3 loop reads CSARPAHQDTQYF. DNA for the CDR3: TGCAGTGCAAGGCCCGCACACCAAGATACGCAGTATTTT.

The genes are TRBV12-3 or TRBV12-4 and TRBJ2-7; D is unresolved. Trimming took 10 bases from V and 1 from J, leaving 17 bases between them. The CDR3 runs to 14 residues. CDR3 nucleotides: TGTGCCACCACCTACAGCGTTTCATCCTACGAGCAGTACTTC. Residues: CATTYSVSSYEQYF.

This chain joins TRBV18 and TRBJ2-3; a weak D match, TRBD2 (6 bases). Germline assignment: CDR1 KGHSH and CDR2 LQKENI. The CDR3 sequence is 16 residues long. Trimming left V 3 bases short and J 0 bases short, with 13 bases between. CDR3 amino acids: CASSPSGGASTDTQYF. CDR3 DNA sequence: TGTGCCAGCTCACCCAGTGGAGGGGCAAGCACAGATACGCAGTATTTT.

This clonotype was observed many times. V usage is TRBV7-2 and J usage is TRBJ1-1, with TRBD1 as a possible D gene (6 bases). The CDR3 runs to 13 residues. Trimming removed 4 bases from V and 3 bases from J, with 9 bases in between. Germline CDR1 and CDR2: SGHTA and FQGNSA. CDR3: CASSSQGYTEAFF. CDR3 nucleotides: TGTGCCAGCAGCTCACAGGGTTACACTGAAGCTTTCTTT.

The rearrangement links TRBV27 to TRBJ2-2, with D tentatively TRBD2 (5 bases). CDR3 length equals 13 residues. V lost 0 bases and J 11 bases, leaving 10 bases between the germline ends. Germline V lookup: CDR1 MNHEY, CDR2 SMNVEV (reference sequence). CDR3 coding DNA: TGTGCCAGCAGTTTATCGAGGGCCGTTGAGCTGTTTTTT. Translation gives CASSLSRAVELFF.

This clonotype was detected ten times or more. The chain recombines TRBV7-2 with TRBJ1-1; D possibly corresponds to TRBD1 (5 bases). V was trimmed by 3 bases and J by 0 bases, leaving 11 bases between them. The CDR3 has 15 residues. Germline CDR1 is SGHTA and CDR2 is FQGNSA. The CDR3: CASSLSRGMNTEAFF. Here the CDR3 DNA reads TGTGCCAGCAGCTTGAGTCGGGGCATGAACACTGAAGCTTTCTTT.

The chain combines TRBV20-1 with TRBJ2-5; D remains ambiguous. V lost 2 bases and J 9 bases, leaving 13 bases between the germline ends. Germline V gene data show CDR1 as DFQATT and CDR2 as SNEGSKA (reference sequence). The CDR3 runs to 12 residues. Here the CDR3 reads CSARPYTPAQYF. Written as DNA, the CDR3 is TGCAGTGCTAGACCCTATACCCCGGCCCAGTACTTC.

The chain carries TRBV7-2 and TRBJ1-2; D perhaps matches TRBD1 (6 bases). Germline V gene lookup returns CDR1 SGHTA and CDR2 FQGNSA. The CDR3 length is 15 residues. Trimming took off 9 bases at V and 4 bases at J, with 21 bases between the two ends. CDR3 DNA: TGTGCCAGGAGCCACCCCAGGGGCTATTGCTATGGCTACACCTTC. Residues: CARSHPRGYCYGYTF.

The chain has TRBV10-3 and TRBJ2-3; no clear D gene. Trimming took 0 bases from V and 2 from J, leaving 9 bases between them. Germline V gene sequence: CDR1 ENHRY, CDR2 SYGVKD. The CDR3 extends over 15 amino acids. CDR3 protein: CAISESGGITDTQYF. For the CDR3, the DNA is TGTGCCATCAGTGAGTCAGGCGGAATCACAGATACGCAGTATTTT.

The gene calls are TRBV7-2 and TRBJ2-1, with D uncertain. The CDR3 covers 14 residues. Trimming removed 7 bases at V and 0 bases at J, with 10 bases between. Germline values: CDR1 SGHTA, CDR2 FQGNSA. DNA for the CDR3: TGTGCCAGCACGGGTGATATCTCCTACAATGAGCAGTTCTTC. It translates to CASTGDISYNEQFF.

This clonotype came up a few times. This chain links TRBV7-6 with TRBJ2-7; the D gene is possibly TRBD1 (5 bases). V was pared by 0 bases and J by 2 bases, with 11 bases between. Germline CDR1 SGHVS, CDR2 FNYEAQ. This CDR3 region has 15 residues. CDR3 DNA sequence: TGTGCCAGCAGCTTAGCTTCAGGGTCGCCCTACGAGCAGTACTTC. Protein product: CASSLASGSPYEQYF. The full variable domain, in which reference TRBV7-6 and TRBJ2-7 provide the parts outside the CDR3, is GAGVSQSPRYKVTKRGQDVALRCDPISGHVSLYWYRQALGQGPEFLTYFNYEAQQDKSGLPNDRFSAERPEGSISTLTIQRTEQRDSAMYRCASSLASGSPYEQYFGPGTRLTVT.